Listed below are T cell receptor beta chains from one sample, sequenced in a study of beta chain features in type 1 diabetes. Using immunoSEQ multiplex PCR, the repertoire was profiled, and TCRdb retains in-frame clones only, with some absent. The sample consists of hundreds of thousands of clones, roughly 8.8% of them appearing once. Sequencing was performed on central memory CD4+ T cells from blood. These receptors originate from a young man with type 1 diabetes. Both conserved end residues are part of each CDR3. Each record gives: clone size, J gene, V gene, D gene, CDR3 DNA, CDR3 protein. A D gene is named only where the DNA matches it firmly. Clone size, where shown, is once, few, many, or a class for clones that have expanded.

clone size: few; J gene: TRBJ1-6; V gene: TRBV7-2; D gene: -; CDR3 DNA: TGTGCCAGCAGCTTACAGGGATATAATTCACCCCTCCACTTT; CDR3 protein: CASSLQGYNSPLHF
clone size: few; J gene: TRBJ2-3; V gene: TRBV2; D gene: TRBD1; CDR3 DNA: TGTGCCAGCAGTTGGGACAGGGCGAAGGCAGATACGCAGTATTTT; CDR3 protein: CASSWDRAKADTQYF
clone size: -; J gene: TRBJ1-2; V gene: TRBV28; D gene: TRBD1; CDR3 DNA: TGTGCCAGCAGTTCCGACAGGGCCAATGGCTACACCTTC; CDR3 protein: CASSSDRANGYTF
clone size: -; J gene: TRBJ1-1; V gene: TRBV7-2; D gene: -; CDR3 DNA: TGTGCCAGCAGCGGCGGACAGATAATCACTGAAGCTTTCTTT; CDR3 protein: CASSGGQIITEAFF
clone size: few; J gene: TRBJ2-2; V gene: TRBV2; D gene: -; CDR3 DNA: TGTGCCAGCATCCCGACTACGAACACCGGGGAGCTGTTTTTT; CDR3 protein: CASIPTTNTGELFF
clone size: -; J gene: TRBJ1-2; V gene: TRBV28; D gene: -; CDR3 DNA: TGTGCCAGCAGTTTACCCCCCCAGCGGGATGGCTACACCTTC; CDR3 protein: CASSLPPQRDGYTF
clone size: -; J gene: TRBJ2-6; V gene: TRBV4-3; D gene: -; CDR3 DNA: TGCGCCAGCAGCCAACAAACAGGGATCTCTGGGGCCAACGTCCTGACTTTC; CDR3 protein: CASSQQTGISGANVLTF
clone size: few; J gene: TRBJ2-5; V gene: TRBV9; D gene: -; CDR3 DNA: TGTGCCAGCAGCGCCCAGAACAGGGACCAAGAGACCCAGTACTTC; CDR3 protein: CASSAQNRDQETQYF
clone size: many; J gene: TRBJ1-1; V gene: TRBV7-9; D gene: TRBD1; CDR3 DNA: TGTGCCAGCAGCTTAGGGACAGGGGTGAACACTGAAGCTTTCTTT; CDR3 protein: CASSLGTGVNTEAFF
clone size: many; J gene: TRBJ1-5; V gene: TRBV7-2; D gene: -; CDR3 DNA: TGTGCCAGCAGCTTACTCGAGGGGGAGCATCAGCCCCAGCATTTT; CDR3 protein: CASSLLEGEHQPQHF
clone size: few; J gene: TRBJ2-3; V gene: TRBV7-9; D gene: TRBD1; CDR3 DNA: TGTGCCAGCAGCCCTAGGGGACAGGCGGGCACAGATACGCAGTATTTT; CDR3 protein: CASSPRGQAGTDTQYF
clone size: many; J gene: TRBJ2-1; V gene: TRBV7-6; D gene: -; CDR3 DNA: TGTGCCAGCAGCTTAGTTCAGGGGGAGGTTAATGAGCAGTTCTTC; CDR3 protein: CASSLVQGEVNEQFF
clone size: -; J gene: TRBJ2-7; V gene: TRBV11-2; D gene: -; CDR3 DNA: TGTGCCAGCAGCTTAGGGACTGTCGTGGGGGAGCAGTACTTC; CDR3 protein: CASSLGTVVGEQYF
clone size: few; J gene: TRBJ1-1; V gene: TRBV18; D gene: -; CDR3 DNA: TGTGCCAGCTCACCTATAGGTTCTGGGGTTACTGAAGCTTTCTTT; CDR3 protein: CASSPIGSGVTEAFF
clone size: few; J gene: TRBJ1-1; V gene: TRBV20-1; D gene: -; CDR3 DNA: TGCAGTGCTAGTGGACACCTGAGCGCTTTCTTT; CDR3 protein: CSASGHLSAFF
clone size: few; J gene: TRBJ2-4; V gene: TRBV7-9; D gene: -; CDR3 DNA: TGTGCCAGCAGCCTCCAAGGCGGAACCAAAAACATTCAGTACTTC; CDR3 protein: CASSLQGGTKNIQYF
clone size: few; J gene: TRBJ1-1; V gene: TRBV4-3; D gene: -; CDR3 DNA: TGCGCCAGCAGCCAAGAGAGGGGGAACACTGAAGCTTTCTTT; CDR3 protein: CASSQERGNTEAFF
clone size: few; J gene: TRBJ1-4; V gene: TRBV4-1; D gene: -; CDR3 DNA: TGCGCCAGCAGCCAAGAACTACAGGTTAATGAAAAACTGTTTTTT; CDR3 protein: CASSQELQVNEKLFF
clone size: -; J gene: TRBJ2-4; V gene: TRBV5-1; D gene: -; CDR3 DNA: TGCGCCAGCAGCTTGGCCGGCAGCGTTCTAGCCAAAAACATTCAGTACTTC; CDR3 protein: CASSLAGSVLAKNIQYF
clone size: -; J gene: TRBJ2-3; V gene: TRBV10-3; D gene: -; CDR3 DNA: TGTGCCATCAAGGCGCAGGGCCAAGATACGCAGTATTTT; CDR3 protein: CAIKAQGQDTQYF
clone size: many; J gene: TRBJ2-4; V gene: TRBV11-2; D gene: -; CDR3 DNA: TGTGCCAGCAGCTTAAACCAGGACATTCAGTACTTC; CDR3 protein: CASSLNQDIQYF
clone size: -; J gene: TRBJ1-5; V gene: TRBV6-6; D gene: -; CDR3 DNA: TGTGCCAGCAGTTACCCGGAGGGGAGCAATCAGCCCCAGCATTTT; CDR3 protein: CASSYPEGSNQPQHF
clone size: few; J gene: TRBJ1-2; V gene: TRBV5-6; D gene: -; CDR3 DNA: TGTGCCAGCAGCTCCCCACGGGCGGGCGGCTACACCTTC; CDR3 protein: CASSSPRAGGYTF
clone size: few; J gene: TRBJ2-7; V gene: TRBV6-1; D gene: TRBD2; CDR3 DNA: TGTGCCAGCAGTGAGGCCGGGACTAGCGGGAGCTACGAGCAGTACTTC; CDR3 protein: CASSEAGTSGSYEQYF
clone size: few; J gene: TRBJ1-1; V gene: TRBV7-9; D gene: TRBD1; CDR3 DNA: TGTGCCAGCAGCGAGGGACAGGGTCTCAATCCCGAAGCTTTCTTT; CDR3 protein: CASSEGQGLNPEAFF
clone size: few; J gene: TRBJ2-7; V gene: TRBV18; D gene: TRBD1; CDR3 DNA: TGTGCCAGCTCACCCGGGACAGATTACGAGCAGTACTTC; CDR3 protein: CASSPGTDYEQYF
clone size: -; J gene: TRBJ2-2; V gene: TRBV28; D gene: -; CDR3 DNA: TGTGCCAGCAGCCCCAGGCGAGACACCGGGGAGCTGTTTTTT; CDR3 protein: CASSPRRDTGELFF
clone size: -; J gene: TRBJ1-2; V gene: TRBV29-1; D gene: TRBD1; CDR3 DNA: TGCAGCGTTGCTCCCCGACAGGGCTATGGCTACACCTTC; CDR3 protein: CSVAPRQGYGYTF
clone size: -; J gene: TRBJ2-6; V gene: TRBV5-1; D gene: -; CDR3 DNA: TGCGCCAGCAGCTTGGGTCTGGTTTCTGGGGCCAACGTCCTGACTTTC; CDR3 protein: CASSLGLVSGANVLTF
clone size: few; J gene: TRBJ1-2; V gene: TRBV4-2; D gene: TRBD1; CDR3 DNA: TGTGCCAGCAGCCAAGATAGTACAGGGGGGCCACTACTCACTAACTATGGCTACACCTTC; CDR3 protein: CASSQDSTGGPLLTNYGYTF
clone size: few; J gene: TRBJ2-7; V gene: TRBV27; D gene: TRBD1; CDR3 DNA: TGTGCCAGCAGAAAACAGGGGCCCGACTCCTACGAGCAGTACTTC; CDR3 protein: CASRKQGPDSYEQYF
clone size: -; J gene: TRBJ2-3; V gene: TRBV11-2; D gene: TRBD2; CDR3 DNA: TGTGCCAGCAGCCACCCAGGGAGGGCAGATACGCAGTATTTT; CDR3 protein: CASSHPGRADTQYF